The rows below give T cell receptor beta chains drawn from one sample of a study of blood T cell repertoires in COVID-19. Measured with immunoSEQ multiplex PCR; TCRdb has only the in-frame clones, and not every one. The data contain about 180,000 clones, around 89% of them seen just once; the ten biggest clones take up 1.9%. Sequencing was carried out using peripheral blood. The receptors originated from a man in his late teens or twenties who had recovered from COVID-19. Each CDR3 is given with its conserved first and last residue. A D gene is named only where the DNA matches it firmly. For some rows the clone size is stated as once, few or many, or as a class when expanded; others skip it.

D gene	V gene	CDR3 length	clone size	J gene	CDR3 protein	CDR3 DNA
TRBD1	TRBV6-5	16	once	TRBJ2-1	CASSFSGTGGLNEQFF	TGTGCCAGCAGTTTTTCCGGGACAGGGGGCCTCAATGAGCAGTTCTTC
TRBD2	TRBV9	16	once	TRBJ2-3	CASSNPLALFTDTQYF	TGTGCCAGCAGCAACCCACTAGCGTTATTCACAGATACGCAGTATTTT
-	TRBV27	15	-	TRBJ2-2	CASSYRARYTGELFF	TGTGCCAGCAGTTACAGGGCAAGGTACACCGGGGAGCTGTTTTTT
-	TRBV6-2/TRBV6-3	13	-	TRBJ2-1	CASSYISYNEQFF	TGTGCCAGCAGTTACATCAGTTACAATGAGCAGTTCTTC
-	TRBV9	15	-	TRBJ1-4	CASSVVGGPDEKLFF	TGTGCCAGCAGCGTAGTTGGGGGCCCGGATGAAAAACTGTTTTTT
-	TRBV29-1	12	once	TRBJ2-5	CSVRGVGETQYF	TGCAGCGTCAGGGGAGTGGGAGAGACCCAGTACTTC
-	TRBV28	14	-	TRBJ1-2	CASSSSDRYYGYTF	TGTGCCAGCAGTTCGAGCGACAGGTACTATGGCTACACCTTC
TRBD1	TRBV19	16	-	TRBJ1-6	CASRSGTGGLSSPLHF	TGTGCCAGTAGGTCGGGGACAGGGGGATTAAGTTCACCCCTCCACTTT
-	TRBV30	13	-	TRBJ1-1	CAWSVRGDTEAFF	TGTGCCTGGAGTGTACGGGGGGACACTGAAGCTTTCTTT
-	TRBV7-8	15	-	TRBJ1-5	CASSLYERGNQPQHF	TGTGCCAGCAGCTTATACGAGAGGGGCAATCAGCCCCAGCATTTT
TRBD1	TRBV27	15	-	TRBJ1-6	CASSSGTGHNSPLHF	TGTGCCAGCAGTTCCGGGACAGGGCATAATTCACCCCTCCACTTT
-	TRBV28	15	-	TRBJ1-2	CASSLTGWANYGYTF	TGTGCCAGCAGTTTAACCGGGTGGGCTAACTATGGCTACACCTTC
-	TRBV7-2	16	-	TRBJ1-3	CASSLDPFFSGNTIYF	TGTGCCAGCAGCTTAGATCCGTTTTTCTCTGGAAACACCATATATTTT
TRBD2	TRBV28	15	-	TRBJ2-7	CASSLWTSGSYEQYF	TGTGCCAGCAGTTTGTGGACTAGCGGGAGCTACGAGCAGTACTTC
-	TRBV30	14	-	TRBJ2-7	CAWATTGNSYEQYF	TGTGCCTGGGCCACTACAGGGAACTCCTACGAGCAGTACTTC
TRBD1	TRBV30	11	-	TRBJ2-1	CAWDRANEQFF	TGTGCCTGGGACAGGGCAAATGAGCAGTTCTTC
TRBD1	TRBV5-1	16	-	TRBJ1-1	CASSSRAGGTITEAFF	TGCGCCAGCAGCTCGAGGGCAGGGGGCACGATAACTGAAGCTTTCTTT
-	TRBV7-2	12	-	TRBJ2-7	CASSLGGSEQYF	TGTGCCAGCAGCTTAGGAGGTTCCGAGCAGTACTTC
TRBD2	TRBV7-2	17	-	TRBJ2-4	CASSQTSGGIAKNIQYF	TGTGCCAGCAGCCAGACTAGCGGTGGGATAGCCAAAAACATTCAGTACTTC
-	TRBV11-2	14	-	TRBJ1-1	CASREGQQNTEAFF	TGTGCCAGCAGGGAGGGGCAGCAAAACACTGAAGCTTTCTTT
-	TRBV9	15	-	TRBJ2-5	CASSGARTSSETQYF	TGTGCCAGCAGCGGAGCCCGTACTAGTTCTGAGACCCAGTACTTC
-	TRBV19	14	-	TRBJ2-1	CASSDRGGYNEQFF	TGTGCCAGTAGTGACCGTGGAGGGTACAATGAGCAGTTCTTC
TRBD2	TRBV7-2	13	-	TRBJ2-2	CASQAGWGGELFF	TGTGCCAGCCAAGCGGGATGGGGGGGGGAGCTGTTTTTT
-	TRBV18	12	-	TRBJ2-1	CASSPREHEQFF	TGTGCCAGCTCGCCCAGGGAACATGAGCAGTTCTTC